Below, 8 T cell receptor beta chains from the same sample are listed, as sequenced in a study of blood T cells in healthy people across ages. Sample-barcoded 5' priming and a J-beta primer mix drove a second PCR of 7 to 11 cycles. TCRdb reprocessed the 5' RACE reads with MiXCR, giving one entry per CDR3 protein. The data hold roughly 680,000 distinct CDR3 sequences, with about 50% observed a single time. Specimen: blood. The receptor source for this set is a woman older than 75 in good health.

In DNA form, the CDR3 reads TGCAGCGTTCGGTACTCGACTTCCTACGAGCAGTACTTC. This sequence encodes CSVRYSTSYEQYF. The chain has TRBV29-1 and TRBJ2-7, with D unresolved. This CDR3 is 13 amino acids long. The germline V gene encodes CDR1 SQVTM and CDR2 ANQGSEA. The V and J ends lost 5 bases and 1 base respectively, with 12 bases between them.

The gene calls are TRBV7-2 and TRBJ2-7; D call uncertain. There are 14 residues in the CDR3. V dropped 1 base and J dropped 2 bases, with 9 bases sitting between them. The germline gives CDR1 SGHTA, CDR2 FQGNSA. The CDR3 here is CASSLDAKPYEQYF. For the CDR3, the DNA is TGTGCCAGCAGCTTAGATGCGAAACCCTACGAGCAGTACTTC.

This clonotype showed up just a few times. The CDR3 protein is CASQDSGRETQYF. DNA of the CDR3: TGTGCCAGCCAGGATTCGGGGCGCGAGACCCAGTACTTC. The gene calls are TRBV3-1 and TRBJ2-4; possibly TRBD1 or TRBD2 for D (5 bases each). The J call is uncertain, as TRBJ2-5 better fits the DNA end. The length of the CDR3 is 13 residues. Germline-derived CDR1 and CDR2 are LGHDT and YNNKEL (reference sequence).

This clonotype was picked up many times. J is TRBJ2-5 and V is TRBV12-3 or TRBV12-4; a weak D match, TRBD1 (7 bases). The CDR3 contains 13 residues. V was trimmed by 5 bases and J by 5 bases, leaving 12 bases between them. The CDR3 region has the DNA TGTGCCAGCAGTCCAGGGGGGATGGAGACCCAGTACTTC. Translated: CASSPGGMETQYF.

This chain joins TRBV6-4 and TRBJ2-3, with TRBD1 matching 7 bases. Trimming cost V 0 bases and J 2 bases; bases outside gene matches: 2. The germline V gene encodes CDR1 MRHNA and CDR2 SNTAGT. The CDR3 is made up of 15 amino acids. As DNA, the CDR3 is TGTGCCAGCAGTGACTCAGGACAGGCCACAGATACGCAGTATTTT. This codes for CASSDSGQATDTQYF.

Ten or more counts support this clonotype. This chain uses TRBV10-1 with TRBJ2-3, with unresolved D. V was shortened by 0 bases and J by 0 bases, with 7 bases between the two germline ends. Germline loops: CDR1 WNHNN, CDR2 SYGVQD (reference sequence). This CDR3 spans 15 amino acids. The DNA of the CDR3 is TGCGCCAGCAGTGAGTCGCGGCCTAGCACAGATACGCAGTATTTT. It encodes CASSESRPSTDTQYF.

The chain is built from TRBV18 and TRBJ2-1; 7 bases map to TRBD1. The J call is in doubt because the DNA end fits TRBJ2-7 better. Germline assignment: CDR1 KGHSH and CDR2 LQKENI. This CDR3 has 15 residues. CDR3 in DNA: TGTGCCAGCTCAACAAGGACAGGAGGATACAATGAGCAGTACTTC. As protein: CASSTRTGGYNEQYF.

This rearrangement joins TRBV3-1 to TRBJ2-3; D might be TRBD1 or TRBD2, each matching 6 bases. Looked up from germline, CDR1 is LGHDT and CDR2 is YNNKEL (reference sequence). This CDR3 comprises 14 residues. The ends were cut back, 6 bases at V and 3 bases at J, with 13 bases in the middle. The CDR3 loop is CASRQGGATDTQYF. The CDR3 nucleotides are TGTGCCAGCAGACAGGGCGGGGCTACAGATACGCAGTATTTT.